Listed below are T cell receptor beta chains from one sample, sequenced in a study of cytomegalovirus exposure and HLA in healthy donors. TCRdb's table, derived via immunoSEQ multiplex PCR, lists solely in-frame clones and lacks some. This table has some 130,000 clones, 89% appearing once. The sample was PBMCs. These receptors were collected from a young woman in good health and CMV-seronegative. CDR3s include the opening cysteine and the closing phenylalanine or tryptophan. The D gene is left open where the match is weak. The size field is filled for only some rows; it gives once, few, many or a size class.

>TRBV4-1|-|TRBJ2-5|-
CASSQDPGQETQYF
TGCGCCAGCAGCCAAGATCCGGGACAAGAGACCCAGTACTTC
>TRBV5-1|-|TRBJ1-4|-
CASSSLRGEKLFF
TGCGCCAGCAGCTCGCTCCGGGGGGAAAAACTGTTTTTT
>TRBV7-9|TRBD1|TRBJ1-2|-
CASSLYERQGKGGGYTF
TGTGCCAGCAGCTTATATGAGAGACAGGGGAAAGGAGGTGGCTACACCTTC
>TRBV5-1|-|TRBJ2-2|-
CASSSLILGTRYTGELFF
TGCGCCAGCAGCTCGCTGATTTTAGGGACACGATACACCGGGGAGCTGTTTTTT
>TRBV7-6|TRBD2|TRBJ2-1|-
CASSLYSGGAYEQFF
TGTGCCAGCAGCCTATATAGCGGGGGGGCATACGAGCAGTTCTTC
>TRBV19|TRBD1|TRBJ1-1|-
CASTDGQGLYTEAFF
TGTGCCAGTACTGACGGACAGGGGTTATACACTGAAGCTTTCTTT
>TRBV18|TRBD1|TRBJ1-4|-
CASSPLGQGEEKLFF
TGTGCCAGCTCACCGCTGGGACAGGGGGAAGAAAAACTGTTTTTT
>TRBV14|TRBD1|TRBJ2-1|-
CASSQGTKDREVINEQFF
TGTGCCAGCAGCCAAGGAACCAAAGACAGGGAAGTGATCAATGAGCAGTTCTTC
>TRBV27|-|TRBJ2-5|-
CASSWDSQETQYF
TGTGCCAGCAGTTGGGACTCCCAAGAGACCCAGTACTTC
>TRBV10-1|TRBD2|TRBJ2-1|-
CASSETIAGGLSEQFF
TGCGCCAGCAGTGAAACTATAGCGGGGGGCCTCAGTGAGCAGTTCTTC
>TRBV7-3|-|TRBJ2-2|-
CASSLGANTGELFF
TGTGCCAGCAGCTTAGGGGCAAACACCGGGGAGCTGTTTTTT
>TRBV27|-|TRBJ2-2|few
CASSFGAATGELFF
TGTGCCAGCAGTTTTGGGGCAGCTACCGGGGAGCTGTTTTTT
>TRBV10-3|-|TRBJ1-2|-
CATRAGGILNYGYTF
TGTGCCACCCGCGCAGGCGGGATCCTAAACTATGGCTACACCTTC
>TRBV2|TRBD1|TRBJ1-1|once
CASRPGTGYTEAFF
TGTGCCAGCAGACCGGGGACAGGATACACTGAAGCTTTCTTT
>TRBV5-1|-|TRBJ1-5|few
CASSGGNNQPQHF
TGCGCCAGCAGCGGCGGAAACAATCAGCCCCAGCATTTT
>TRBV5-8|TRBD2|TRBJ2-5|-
CASSSGLAQETQYF
TGTGCCAGCAGCTCTGGACTAGCGCAAGAGACCCAGTACTTC
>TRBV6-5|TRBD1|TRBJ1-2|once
CASSKNRGLGYTF
TGTGCCAGCAGCAAGAACAGGGGGCTCGGCTACACCTTC
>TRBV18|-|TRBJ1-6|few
CASSPSEAWNSPLHF
TGTGCCAGCTCACCATCGGAGGCGTGGAATTCACCCCTCCACTTT
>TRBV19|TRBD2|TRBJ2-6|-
CASRSVAGLSGANVLTF
TGTGCCAGTAGATCCGTAGCGGGGCTCTCTGGGGCCAACGTCCTGACTTTC
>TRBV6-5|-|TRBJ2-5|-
CASSYSSRGTQYF
TGTGCCAGCAGTTACTCCTCCCGCGGGACCCAGTACTTC
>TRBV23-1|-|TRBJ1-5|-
CASSRTDNQPQHF
TGCGCCAGCAGCCGGACAGATAATCAGCCCCAGCATTTT
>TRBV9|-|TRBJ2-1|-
CASSVAGVQDPYNEQFF
TGTGCCAGCAGCGTAGCAGGGGTGCAGGACCCGTACAATGAGCAGTTCTTC
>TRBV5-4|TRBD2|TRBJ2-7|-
CASSPELAGVHEQYF
TGTGCCAGCAGCCCGGAACTAGCGGGGGTACACGAGCAGTACTTC
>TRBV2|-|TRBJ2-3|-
CASTQGGLDTQYF
TGTGCCAGCACCCAGGGTGGCTTAGATACGCAGTATTTT
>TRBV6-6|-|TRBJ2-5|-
CASSYAGYGETQYF
TGTGCCAGCAGTTATGCGGGATACGGGGAGACCCAGTACTTC
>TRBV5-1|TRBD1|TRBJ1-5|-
CASSLQPGGINQPQHF
TGCGCCAGCAGCTTGCAGCCAGGGGGTATCAATCAGCCCCAGCATTTT
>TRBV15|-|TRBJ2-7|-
CATSRVGSDEQYF
TGTGCCACCAGCAGAGTCGGGAGCGACGAGCAGTACTTC
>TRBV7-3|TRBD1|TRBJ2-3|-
CASSLDRAGTDTQYF
TGTGCCAGCAGCTTAGACAGGGCTGGAACAGATACGCAGTATTTT
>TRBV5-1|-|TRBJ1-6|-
CASSTGGDSPLHF
TGCGCCAGCAGCACGGGGGGCGATTCACCCCTCCACTTT
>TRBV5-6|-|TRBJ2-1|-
CASSSSSTEQFF
TGTGCCAGCAGCTCCTCTAGCACTGAGCAGTTCTTC